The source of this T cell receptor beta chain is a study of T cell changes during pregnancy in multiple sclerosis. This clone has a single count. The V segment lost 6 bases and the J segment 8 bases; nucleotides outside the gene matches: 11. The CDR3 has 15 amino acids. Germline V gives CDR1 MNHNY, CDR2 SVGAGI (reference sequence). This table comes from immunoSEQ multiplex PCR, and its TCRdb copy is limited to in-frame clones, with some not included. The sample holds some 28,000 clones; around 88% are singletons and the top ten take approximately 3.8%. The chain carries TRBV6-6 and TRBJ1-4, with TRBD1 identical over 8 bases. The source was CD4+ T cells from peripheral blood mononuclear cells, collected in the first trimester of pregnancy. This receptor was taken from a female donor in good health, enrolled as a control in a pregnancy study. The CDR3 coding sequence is TGTGCCAGCAGCCCCGTCGACAGGGGAGGAGAAAAACTGTTTTTT. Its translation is CASSPVDRGGEKLFF.